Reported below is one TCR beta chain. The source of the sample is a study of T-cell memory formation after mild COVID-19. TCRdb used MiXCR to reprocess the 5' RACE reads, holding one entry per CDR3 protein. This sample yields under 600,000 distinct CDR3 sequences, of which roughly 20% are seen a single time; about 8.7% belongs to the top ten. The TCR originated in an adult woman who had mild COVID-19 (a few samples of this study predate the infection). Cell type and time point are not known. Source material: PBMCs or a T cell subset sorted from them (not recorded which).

As DNA, the CDR3 is TGTGCCAGCACAGACTACACAGATACGCAGTATTTT. Amino acids: CASTDYTDTQYF. This rearrangement joins TRBV7-9 to TRBJ2-3; D possibly corresponds to TRBD2 (5 bases). In germline, CDR1 is SEHNR, CDR2 FQNEAQ (reference sequence). V was pared by 7 bases and J by 2 bases, with 7 bases between. The CDR3 runs to 12 residues.